This T cell receptor beta chain was obtained from a study of control samples from healthy donors and cancer patients. Some clones are missing from TCRdb's copy, which holds only in-frame ones; the method was immunoSEQ multiplex PCR. The sample has about 150,000 clones, about 94% seen once. There are 13 residues in the CDR3. V lost 6 bases and J lost 2, with 10 bases in between. Germline V gene data show CDR1 as MDHEN and CDR2 as SYDVKM. The sample comprised blood. V usage is TRBV28 and J usage is TRBJ1-1; perhaps TRBD1 as D (6 bases). This sequence was found in a man aged 50-60 years in good health. The CDR3 spells CASRLDRNTEAFF. CDR3 in DNA: TGTGCCAGCAGACTGGACAGAAACACTGAAGCTTTCTTT. The whole variable domain, filled in from reference TRBV28 and TRBJ1-1, reads DVKVTQSSRYLVKRTGEKVFLECVQDMDHENMFWYRQDPGLGLRLIYFSYDVKMKEKGDIPEGYSVSREKKERFSLILESASTNQTSMYLCASRLDRNTEAFFGQGTRLTVV.